The next 27 T cell receptor beta chains were all read from a single sample in a study of cytomegalovirus exposure and HLA in healthy donors. The PCR used 60 Vbeta and 13 Jbeta primers. The method was immunoSEQ multiplex PCR; TCRdb's version includes in-frame clones alone and lacks a portion of them. The sample lists some 150,000 clones, 78% occurring once. Sequencing input: PBMCs. The receptors originated from a man aged 35-49 years in good health and CMV-seropositive.

The chain couples TRBV4-2 to TRBJ2-7, with 9 nucleotides matching TRBD2. The J segment lost 3 bases and the V segment lost 0 bases, leaving 6 bases of the junction unmatched. Germline loops: CDR1 LGHNA, CDR2 YNFKEQ. The CDR3 is 16 residues long. The DNA of the CDR3 is TGTGCCAGCAGCCAAGATGTAGCGGGAGCCAACTACGAGCAGTACTTC. Protein: CASSQDVAGANYEQYF.

The gene calls are TRBV29-1 and TRBJ1-1; possibly TRBD1 for D (6 bases). This CDR3 has 12 residues. Germline V gene lookup returns CDR1 SQVTM and CDR2 ANQGSEA. V was shortened by 6 bases and J by 1 base, with 9 bases between the two germline ends. The CDR3 spells CSVVRGNTEAFF. The CDR3 DNA follows: TGCAGCGTCGTCAGGGGGAACACTGAAGCTTTCTTT.

The genes are TRBV6-4 and TRBJ1-5; D may be TRBD1 (5 bases). The V end was cut by 3 bases, the J end by 3 bases, with 12 bases between. The V gene's germline CDR1 is MRHNA and CDR2 SNTAGT. The CDR3 sequence is 15 residues long. CDR3 nucleotide sequence: TGTGCCAGCAGTGATGTAGGGGAAAACAATCAGCCCCAGCATTTT. Protein product: CASSDVGENNQPQHF.

This chain connects TRBV21-1 to TRBJ1-6; the table's D gene call, TRBD1, was not cross checked with the DNA. TRBV21-1 is reported as a pseudogene. This CDR3 comprises 14 residues. This CDR3 is CASSKEGAASPLHF. The DNA for the CDR3 is TGTGCCAGCAGCAAAGAGGGGGCCGCTTCACCCCTCCACTTT.

CDR3 sequence (DNA): TGCGCCAGCAGGCACGCGGGACAGGGAGGGGAAAAACTGTTTTTT. Its translation: CASRHAGQGGEKLFF. The V call is TRBV4-1, the J call TRBJ1-4; 9 nucleotides align to TRBD1. The germline gives CDR1 MGHRA, CDR2 YSYEKL. The CDR3 totals 15 residues. The J segment lost 8 bases and the V segment lost 6 bases, leaving 10 bases of the junction unmatched.

The rearrangement uses TRBV27 and TRBJ2-5; 9 bases are a match to TRBD1. The CDR3 length is 14 residues. From germline, CDR1 is MNHEY and CDR2 SMNVEV (reference sequence). V was pared by 3 bases and J by 6 bases, with 5 bases of the junction left unmatched. Here the CDR3 DNA reads TGTGCCAGCAGTTTCGACAGGGGGGGAAAGACCCAGTACTTC. Protein sequence: CASSFDRGGKTQYF.

The V call is TRBV6-5, the J call TRBJ1-4, with D unclear. Germline CDR1 and CDR2: MNHEY and SVGAGI. V lost 4 bases to trimming and J lost 5 bases, with 5 bases between them. The CDR3 loop spans 12 amino acids. In DNA, the CDR3 is TGTGCCAGCAGTTCCTTGAATGAAAAACTGTTTTTT. Translated: CASSSLNEKLFF.

This clone was observed a handful of times. V gene TRBV15 combines with J gene TRBJ1-4; possibly TRBD1 for D (5 bases). The CDR3 has 14 amino acids. V lost 2 bases to trimming and J lost 7 bases, with 11 bases between them. Germline V gene data show CDR1 as LNHNV and CDR2 as YYDKDF (reference sequence). The CDR3 sequence: CATSRSGGTEKLFF. The CDR3 region has the DNA TGTGCCACCAGCAGATCCGGAGGGACTGAAAAACTGTTTTTT.

The genes are TRBV10-1 and TRBJ2-7, with D tentatively TRBD2 (5 bases). Looked up from germline, CDR1 is WNHNN and CDR2 is SYGVQD (reference sequence). V lost 4 bases, J lost 6 bases, and 13 bases lay in between. This CDR3 comprises 13 residues. CDR3 in amino acids: CASSGLEEVEQYF. The CDR3 nucleotides read TGCGCCAGCAGTGGGTTGGAGGAGGTCGAGCAGTACTTC.

The genes are TRBV6-4 and TRBJ2-3; perhaps TRBD1 as D (6 bases). The V end was cut by 4 bases, the J end by 5 bases, with 13 bases between. The CDR3 extends over 14 amino acids. From germline, CDR1 is MRHNA and CDR2 SNTAGT. The chain's CDR3 is CASSVGGRGDTQYF. CDR3 coding DNA: TGTGCCAGCAGTGTGGGTGGCAGGGGAGATACGCAGTATTTT.

The J gene is TRBJ2-1, the V gene TRBV5-1; 10 nucleotides align to TRBD2. The germline V gene encodes CDR1 SGHRS and CDR2 YFSETQ. This CDR3 is built from 16 residues. V trimming: 2 bases; J trimming: 5 bases; junction bases outside the gene matches: 7. The CDR3 reads CASSFPGLAADNEQFF. The CDR3 DNA reads TGCGCCAGCAGCTTCCCAGGACTAGCGGCCGACAATGAGCAGTTCTTC.

The sample holds a few counts of this clone. At one boundary the junction diverges from the germline segment, which might be a read error. J is TRBJ2-7 and V is TRBV7-9; 7 nucleotides agree with TRBD1. CDR3 length: 12 residues. From germline, CDR1 is SEHNR and CDR2 FQNEAQ (reference sequence). The CDR3 sequence: CSSSADRYEQYF. CDR3 nucleotide sequence: TGTTCCAGCAGCGCGGACAGGTACGAGCAGTACTTC. Looking up the rest from reference TRBV7-9 and TRBJ2-7 gives the full variable domain: DTGVSQNPRHKITKRGQNVTFRCDPISEHNRLYWYRQTLGQGPEFLTYFQNEAQLEKSRLLSDRFSAERPKGSFSTLEIQRTEQGDSAMYLCSSSADRYEQYFGPGTRLTVT.

The rearrangement joins TRBV6-5 to TRBJ1-1; D gene ambiguous. From germline, CDR1 is MNHEY and CDR2 SVGAGI. The V end was cut by 0 bases, the J end by 2 bases, with 13 bases between. The CDR3 spans 16 residues. In nucleotides, the CDR3 is TGTGCCAGCAGTTACTCAGGAGCGAGTACCAACACTGAAGCTTTCTTT. The encoded protein is CASSYSGASTNTEAFF.

This chain connects TRBV7-9 to TRBJ1-1; perhaps TRBD1 as D (6 bases). This CDR3 region has 14 residues. Germline V gene data show CDR1 as SEHNR and CDR2 as FQNEAQ (reference sequence). Between the trimmed V and J ends, which lost 4 bases and 11 bases, there was a span of 20 bases. CDR3 amino acids: CASSSTSGTPSAFF. The CDR3 DNA follows: TGTGCCAGCAGCTCGACGTCCGGGACACCTTCCGCTTTCTTT.

The V gene is TRBV11-2, the J gene TRBJ2-1; TRBD2 aligns across 8 bases. The V gene end was trimmed by 5 bases and the J gene end by 9 bases; junction bases not matched to a gene: 12. Germline V gene sequence: CDR1 SGHAT, CDR2 FQNNGV. This CDR3 region has 15 residues. The CDR3 DNA is TGTGCCAGCAGCCCAGGACTAAGCGGGAGTGGTGAGCAGTTCTTC. Protein: CASSPGLSGSGEQFF.

J is TRBJ2-7 and V is TRBV9; 8 bases are shared with TRBD2. The germline CDR1 and CDR2 sequences are SGDLS and YYNGEE. V trimming: 0 bases; J trimming: 2 bases; junction bases outside the gene matches: 4. The CDR3 sequence is 15 residues long. DNA of the CDR3: TGTGCCAGCAGCGTAGGGGTCGGGGGGGCCTACGAGCAGTACTTC. Translating gives CASSVGVGGAYEQYF.

The chain employs TRBV9 and TRBJ2-7; 7 bases line up with TRBD2. The length of the CDR3 is 16 residues. The germline CDR1 and CDR2 sequences are SGDLS and YYNGEE. V lost 2 bases, J lost 2 bases, and 10 bases stayed unmatched. CDR3 residues: CASSVALADAPYEQYF. In DNA, the CDR3 is TGTGCCAGCAGCGTCGCCCTAGCGGACGCTCCCTACGAGCAGTACTTC. Together with reference TRBV9 and TRBJ2-7, the CDR3 gives the full variable domain: DSGVTQTPKHLITATGQRVTLRCSPRSGDLSVYWYQQSLDQGLQFLIQYYNGEERAKGNILERFSAQQFPDLHSELNLSSLELGDSALYFCASSVALADAPYEQYFGPGTRLTVT.

The chain links TRBV25-1 to TRBJ2-1, with unresolved D. Per germline, CDR1 MGHDK and CDR2 SYGVNS. The ends were cut back, 3 bases at V and 10 bases at J, with 10 bases in the middle. This CDR3 contains 12 residues. CDR3 DNA sequence: TGTGCCAGCAGTGATATCCCCGGGGAGCAGTTCTTC. Protein sequence: CASSDIPGEQFF.

This chain uses TRBV4-1 with TRBJ1-1; D perhaps matches TRBD1 (6 bases). This CDR3 comprises 17 residues. Germline V gene lookup returns CDR1 MGHRA and CDR2 YSYEKL. V lost 0 bases, J lost 5 bases, and 19 bases lay in between. In DNA form, the CDR3 reads TGCGCCAGCAGCCAAGAACAATTTCAGGGGCGTGGAACTGAAGCTTTCTTT. Translated, it gives CASSQEQFQGRGTEAFF.

The rearrangement joins TRBV5-1 to TRBJ2-5, with 7 nucleotides matching TRBD1. The J call may be faulty, since TRBJ2-7 better matches the DNA end. Germline CDR1 and CDR2: SGHRS and YFSETQ. This CDR3 contains 13 residues. This CDR3 reads CASLGVGGNEQYF. CDR3 DNA: TGCGCCAGCCTCGGAGTAGGGGGCAACGAGCAGTACTTC.

Details on this clone: At one boundary the junction diverges from the germline segment, which might be a read error. The chain couples TRBV30 to TRBJ1-1; 7 positions agree with TRBD1. In germline, CDR1 is GTSNPN, CDR2 SVGIG (reference sequence). The CDR3 is 17 residues long. CDR3 loop: CAYRRGPGRGTNTGAFF. The CDR3, as DNA: TGTGCCTACAGAAGGGGGCCGGGACGGGGGACGAACACTGGAGCTTTCTTT.

The chain uses TRBV7-2 and TRBJ1-2; 11 bases align to TRBD1. The V gene's germline CDR1 is SGHTA and CDR2 FQGNSA. This CDR3 is 18 amino acids long. With 2 bases clipped from V and 6 bases from J, the junction kept 14 bases outside the gene matches. CDR3 bases: TGTGCCAGCAGCTTATTGGGGGCAGGACAGGGGGCGCGAAATGGCTACACCTTC. Its translation: CASSLLGAGQGARNGYTF.

The V call is TRBV7-9, the J call TRBJ1-2, with unresolved D. The CDR3 runs 15 residues. Trimming pared 5 bases from V and 1 base from J, leaving 14 bases between. Germline CDR1 is SEHNR and CDR2 is FQNEAQ (reference sequence). The CDR3 here is CASSLPGILNYGYTF. In DNA, the CDR3 is TGTGCCAGCAGCCTCCCGGGAATTCTTAACTATGGCTACACCTTC.

This chain connects TRBV7-9 to TRBJ1-5; D is uncertain. This CDR3 contains 14 residues. Trimming removed 1 base at V and 0 bases at J, with 4 bases between. From germline, CDR1 is SEHNR and CDR2 FQNEAQ (reference sequence). DNA of the CDR3: TGTGCCAGCAGCTTAGTGGCTAGCAATCAGCCCCAGCATTTT. Translated: CASSLVASNQPQHF.

This chain uses TRBV5-6 with TRBJ2-7; D is uncertain. The CDR3 runs to 11 residues. Germline V CDR1 and CDR2: SGHDT, YYEEEE. Trimming took off 3 bases at V and 5 bases at J, with 6 bases between the two ends. CDR3 DNA sequence: TGTGCCAGCAGCTCGTATCACGAGCAGTACTTC. Its translation is CASSSYHEQYF.

V gene TRBV30 combines with J gene TRBJ2-1; 11 nucleotides agree with TRBD2. V lost 4 bases, J lost 9 bases, and 8 bases stayed unmatched. Germline loops: CDR1 GTSNPN, CDR2 SVGIG (reference sequence). CDR3 length: 14 residues. CDR3 DNA sequence: TGTGCCTGGAACGTCGGACTAGCGGGCGGTGAGCAGTTCTTC. Its protein is CAWNVGLAGGEQFF.

The V call is TRBV11-2, the J call TRBJ2-2, with TRBD2 as a possible D gene (6 bases). Germline V gene data show CDR1 as SGHAT and CDR2 as FQNNGV. V was pared by 5 bases and J by 4 bases, with 8 bases between. The CDR3 length is 13 residues. The CDR3 DNA sequence: TGTGCCAGCAGCGGAGGGGTCACCGGGGAGCTGTTTTTT. This codes for CASSGGVTGELFF. Full variable domain (rest looked up from reference TRBV11-2 and TRBJ2-2): EAGVAQSPRYKIIEKRQSVAFWCNPISGHATLYWYQQILGQGPKLLIQFQNNGVVDDSQLPKDRFSAERLKGVDSTLKIQPAKLEDSAVYLCASSGGVTGELFFGEGSRLTVL.